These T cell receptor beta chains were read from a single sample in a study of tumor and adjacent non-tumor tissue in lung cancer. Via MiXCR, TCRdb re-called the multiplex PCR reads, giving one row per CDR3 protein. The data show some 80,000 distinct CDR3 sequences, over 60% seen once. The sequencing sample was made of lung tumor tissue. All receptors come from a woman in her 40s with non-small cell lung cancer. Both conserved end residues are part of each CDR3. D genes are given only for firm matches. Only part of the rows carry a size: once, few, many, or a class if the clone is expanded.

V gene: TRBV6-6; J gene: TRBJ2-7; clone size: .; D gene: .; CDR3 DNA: TGTGCCAGCAGTGAAACGAAGGGGCTCTCCTACGAGAGGTACTTC; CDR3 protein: CASSETKGLSYERYF
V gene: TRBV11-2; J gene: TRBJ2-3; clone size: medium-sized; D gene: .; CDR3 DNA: TGTGCCAGCAGCCCGACGGGGGGCACAGATACGCAGTATTTT; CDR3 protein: CASSPTGGTDTQYF
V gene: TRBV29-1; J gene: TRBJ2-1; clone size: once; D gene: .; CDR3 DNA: TGCAATGTGACTTGCGGTTTTTCTTACAATGAGCAGTTCTTC; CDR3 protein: CNVTCGFSYNEQFF
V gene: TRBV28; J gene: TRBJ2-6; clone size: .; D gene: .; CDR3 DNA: TGTGCCGGCAGTTTGATCAGGACAGCCAATTCTGGGGCCAACGTCCTGACTTTC; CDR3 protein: CAGSLIRTANSGANVLTF
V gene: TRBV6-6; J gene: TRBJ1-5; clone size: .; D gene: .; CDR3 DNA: TGTGCCAGCAGTTACCCGGGAGACGGCAGTCATCCCCAGCATTTT; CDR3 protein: CASSYPGDGSHPQHF
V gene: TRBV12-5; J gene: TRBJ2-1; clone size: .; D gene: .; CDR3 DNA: TGTGCTAGTGGTTGGGAGCGGGAGCAGTTCTTC; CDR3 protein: CASGWEREQFF
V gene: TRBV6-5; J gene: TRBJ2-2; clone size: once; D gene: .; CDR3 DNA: TGTGTCAGCAGCCATCACAGGGCGTATCGCGGGGAGCTGTTTTTT; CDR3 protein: CVSSHHRAYRGELFF
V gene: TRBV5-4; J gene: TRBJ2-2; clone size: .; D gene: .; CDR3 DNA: TGTGCCAGCAGGGGGCTTAACACCGGGGAGCTGTTTTTT; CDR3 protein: CASRGLNTGELFF
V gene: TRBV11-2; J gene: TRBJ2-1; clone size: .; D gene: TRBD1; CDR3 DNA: TGTGTCAACAGCTTAGGTGGGACAGGGTACAATGAGCAATTCTTC; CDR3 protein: CVNSLGGTGYNEQFF
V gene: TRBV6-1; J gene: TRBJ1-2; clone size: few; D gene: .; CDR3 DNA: TGTGTCAGCAGCCCTACTCGCGGGCCCTATGACTATACCTTC; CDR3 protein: CVSSPTRGPYDYTF
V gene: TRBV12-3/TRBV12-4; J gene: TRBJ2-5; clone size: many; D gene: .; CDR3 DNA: TGTGCCAGCAGTTTAGGCGGGGGACAAGGGACCCAGTACTTC; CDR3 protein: CASSLGGGQGTQYF
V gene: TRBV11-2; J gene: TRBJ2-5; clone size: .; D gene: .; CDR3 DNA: TGTGCCAGCAGCTTGGACCTAGCGAGTGAGGGGACCCAGTGCTTC; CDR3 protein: CASSLDLASEGTQCF
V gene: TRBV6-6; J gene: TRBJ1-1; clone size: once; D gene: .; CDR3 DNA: TGTGCCAGCAGTTACGGGATAGACGGAGCTTTCTTT; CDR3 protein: CASSYGIDGAFF
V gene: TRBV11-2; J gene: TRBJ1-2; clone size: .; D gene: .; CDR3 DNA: TGTTCCAACAGTTTAGACCGACAAGGCTACACCTTC; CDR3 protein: CSNSLDRQGYTF
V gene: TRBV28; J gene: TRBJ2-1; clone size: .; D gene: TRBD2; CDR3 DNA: TGTGCCAACCGGAGTAGCGGGAAACTCAATGAGCAGTTCTTC; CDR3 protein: CANRSSGKLNEQFF
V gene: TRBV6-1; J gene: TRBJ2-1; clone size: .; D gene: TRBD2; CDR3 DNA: TGCGCCAGCAGTGAGGGGACTAGCAGGGTTGGTGAGCAGTTCTTC; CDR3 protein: CASSEGTSRVGEQFF
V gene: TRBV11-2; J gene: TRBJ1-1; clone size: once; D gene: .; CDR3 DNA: TGTGTCAACAGCTTTTCGGAGACCTACCGAAATGAAGCTCTCTTT; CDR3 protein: CVNSFSETYRNEALF
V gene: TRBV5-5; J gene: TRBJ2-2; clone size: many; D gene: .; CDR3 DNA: TGTGCCAGCAGCTTGGGGGACCTGGGCAGGGCCGGGGAGCTGTTTTTT; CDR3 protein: CASSLGDLGRAGELFF
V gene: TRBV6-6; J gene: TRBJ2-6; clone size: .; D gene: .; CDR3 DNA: TGTGCCAGCAGGCCATCGAGTGCGATCTCTAGGGCCAACGTCCTGACTTTC; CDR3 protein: CASRPSSAISRANVLTF
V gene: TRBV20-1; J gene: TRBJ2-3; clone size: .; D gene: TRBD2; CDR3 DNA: TGCAGTGCTAGGGTACTAGCGAGTCCTCAAGATACGCAGTATTTT; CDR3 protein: CSARVLASPQDTQYF
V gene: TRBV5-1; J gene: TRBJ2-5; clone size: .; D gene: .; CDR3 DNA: TGCGCCAGCAGTAACGGGGGGCGGGACCAAGAGACCCAGTACTTC; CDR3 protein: CASSNGGRDQETQYF
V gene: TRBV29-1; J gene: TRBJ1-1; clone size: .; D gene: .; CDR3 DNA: TGCAGCGTTGGGACGGGGACCATTGAAGCTTTCTTT; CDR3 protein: CSVGTGTIEAFF
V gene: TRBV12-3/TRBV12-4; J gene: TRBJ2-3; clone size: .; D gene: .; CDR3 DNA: TGTGACAGCTCCAGGGTCGGAACAGATACGCGGTATTTT; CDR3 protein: CDSSRVGTDTRYF
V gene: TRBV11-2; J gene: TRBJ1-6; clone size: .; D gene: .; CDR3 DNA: TGTGCCAGCAGCTTCACCTTTGGGGACGCCATTAATTCACCCCTCCACTTT; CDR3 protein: CASSFTFGDAINSPLHF
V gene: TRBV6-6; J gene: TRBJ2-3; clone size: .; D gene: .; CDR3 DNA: TGTCTCAGCAGTTACCGGGACCCAAGTCAGCCCCAGTATTTT; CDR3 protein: CLSSYRDPSQPQYF
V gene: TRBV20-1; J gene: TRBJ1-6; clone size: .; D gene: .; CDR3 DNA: TGCAGTGCTAGGGAAACAGGCTGTAATTCACCCCTCCACTTT; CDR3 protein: CSARETGCNSPLHF
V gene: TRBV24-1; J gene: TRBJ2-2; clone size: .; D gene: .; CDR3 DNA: TGTACCACCAGTGATTTGCAGGGAAGCACCGGGGAGCTGTTTTTT; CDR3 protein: CTTSDLQGSTGELFF
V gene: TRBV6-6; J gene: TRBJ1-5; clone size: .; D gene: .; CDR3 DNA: TGTACCAGCAGTTACTCGAAGGGCCCCGGTGAGGGGAATCAGCCCCAGCATTTT; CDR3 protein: CTSSYSKGPGEGNQPQHF
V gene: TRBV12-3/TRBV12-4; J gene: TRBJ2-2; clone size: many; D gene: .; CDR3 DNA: TGTGCCAGCAGTTTTAGGGGGGCGGCCGGGGAGCTGTTTTTT; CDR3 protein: CASSFRGAAGELFF